This T cell receptor beta chain was sequenced during a study of blood T cell repertoires in COVID-19. The CDR3 loop spans 18 amino acids. Germline V gene lookup returns CDR1 MGHRA and CDR2 YSYEKL. The V and J ends lost 1 base and 7 bases, in that order; junction bases with no gene match: 13. TCRdb keeps only in-frame clones here, not all; method: immunoSEQ multiplex PCR. Among approximately 27,000 clones listed, 85% to 95% were seen once. Material for sequencing was peripheral blood. This TCR derives from a human donor with active COVID-19. The donor label of this sample is uncertain. The genes are TRBV4-1 and TRBJ2-1; TRBD2 agrees at 10 bases. CDR3 protein: CASSQGSGAGGPRNEQFF. The DNA of the CDR3 is TGCGCCAGCAGCCAAGGTTCAGGAGCGGGAGGGCCAAGGAATGAGCAGTTCTTC.